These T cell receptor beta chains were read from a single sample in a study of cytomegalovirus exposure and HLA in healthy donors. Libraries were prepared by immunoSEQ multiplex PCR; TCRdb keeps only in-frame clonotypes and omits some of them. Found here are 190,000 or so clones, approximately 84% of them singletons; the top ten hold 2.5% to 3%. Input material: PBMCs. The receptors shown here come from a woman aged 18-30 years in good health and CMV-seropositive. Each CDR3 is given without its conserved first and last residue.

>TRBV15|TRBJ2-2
ATSLTSGGAEAGELF
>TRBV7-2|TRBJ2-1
ASSLYTSGGYEQF
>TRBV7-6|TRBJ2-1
ASSSGGPYNEQF
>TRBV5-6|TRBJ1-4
ASSLRTGGKEKLF
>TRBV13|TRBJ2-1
ASSELAGGPYNEQF
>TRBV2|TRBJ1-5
ASSDGTGSFQPQH
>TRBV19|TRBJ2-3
ASSGSGDTQY
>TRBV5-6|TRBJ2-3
ASSSNPLLSYTQY
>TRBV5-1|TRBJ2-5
ASSLEGAQETQY
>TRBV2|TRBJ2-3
ASSGGTTDTQY
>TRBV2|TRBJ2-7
ASSPVPKEQY
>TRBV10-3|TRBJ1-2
AISDGEDGYT
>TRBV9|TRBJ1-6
ASSVGDRANSPLH
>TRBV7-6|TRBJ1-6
ASSLKGQGNSPLH
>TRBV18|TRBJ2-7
ASSPQTGTGSREQY
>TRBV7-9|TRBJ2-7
ASSSKGTSANEQY
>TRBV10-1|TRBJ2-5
ASSGQSGGQETQY
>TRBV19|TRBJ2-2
ASSISGVVHGELF
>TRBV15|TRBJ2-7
ATSEDRNYEQY
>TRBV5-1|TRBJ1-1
ASSAGQGQWLMNTEAF
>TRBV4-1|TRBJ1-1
ASSQALASSGTEAF
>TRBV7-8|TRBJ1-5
ASSGQGSNQPQH
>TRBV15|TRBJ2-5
ATSGDNRVQTQY
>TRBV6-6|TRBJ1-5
ASSYEEDSIQPQH
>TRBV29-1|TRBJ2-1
SVGGSYNEQF
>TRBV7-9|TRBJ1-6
ASSLQGQGNSPLH
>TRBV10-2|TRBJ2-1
ASSERYNEQF
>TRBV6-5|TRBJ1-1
ASSSDPGQAFTEAF
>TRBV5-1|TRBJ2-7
ASSFGAGGPSYEQY
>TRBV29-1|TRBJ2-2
SVEAGTAHTGELF
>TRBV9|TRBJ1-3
ASSVDAGQGNTIY
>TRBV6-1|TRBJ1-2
ASSETRDGYT
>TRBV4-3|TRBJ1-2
ASSQVPGVGDYGYT
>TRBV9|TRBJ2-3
ASSTLAGALTDTQY
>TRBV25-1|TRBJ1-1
ASSALMPPGGNTEAF
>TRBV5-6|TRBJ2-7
ASSRGSHFYEQY